The clone carrying this T cell receptor (beta chain) was seen repeatedly, ten times or more. No antigen is known for it. RNA served as the template for amplifying TCR beta CDR3 regions. RT-PCR with HTBI primers came first, then second-round multiplex PCR. TCRdb called the multiplex PCR reads again in MiXCR, with one record for every CDR3 protein. The table lists about 370,000 distinct CDR3 sequences, 18% of them singletons. Ophthalmopathy-affected donors exhibited moderate-to-severe activity, CAS ≥3, NOSPECS ≥4, and duration under 3 months. Other autoimmune diseases, uncontrolled infections, pregnancy or lactation excluded patients from enrollment. The CDR3 is 15 residues long. After removal of 6 bases from V and 7 bases from J, the junction contained 9 bases not matched to a gene. Germline CDR1 reads MNHEY; CDR2 reads SVGAGI. The data stem from a study of Graves' ophthalmopathy and Graves' hyperthyroidism.

Study-level points and caveats: In predicting ophthalmopathy progression, the model reached about 71% sensitivity and around 72% specificity.

The source material was peripheral blood. This rearrangement joins TRBV6-5 to TRBJ2-6, with 7 bases that match TRBD1. The source of this sequence is a woman under 30 with Graves' ophthalmopathy. Written as DNA, the CDR3 is TGTGCCAGCAGCCTCGACAGGGTGGGAGCCAACGTCCTGACTTTC. Amino acids: CASSLDRVGANVLTF.